This TCR beta chain derives from a study of T-cell reconstitution after alpha-beta-depleted transplantation in children (dated by TCRdb to between 2015 and 2016). With regard to the full study: Using TCR repertoire profiling, the study followed T-cell immune reconstitution in a quantitative way in children after TCRalphabeta/CD19-depleted allogeneic hematopoietic cell transplantation.

In light of the paper, this sample's treatment or condition label describes: allogeneic hematopoietic cell transplantation with graft depleted of TCRalphabeta T cells and CD19 B cells. Transplant recipients were children who received TCRalphabeta/CD19-depleted allogeneic hematopoietic cell grafts. CDR1 and CDR2 were assigned from the germline V gene as SGHRS and YFSETQ. V sheds 0 bases and J sheds 9 bases, leaving 12 bases between their ends. Taken from cysteine to phenylalanine, the CDR3 has 14 residues. The kept DNA is CDR3 alone, 42 bases in frame from the first base. Findings and caveats that apply to the study as a whole: Over subsequent months, a decline in hyperexpanded clone frequencies was noted, and after one year, T-cell counts and TCRbeta diversity were mostly ascribed to newly produced T cells. The apparently early recovery of alphabetaT-cell counts about two months after transplant reportedly depended on only several hundred rapidly expanded clones that came from non-depleted graft cells. In some patients, high TCRbeta diversity at day 60 was attributed to recipient T cells and intrathymic progenitors that had survived conditioning.

This clonotype was seen ten or more times. Its antigen target is currently unknown. The sample holds no much larger clone one base away, and base qualities are not on file. The library came from PCR. TCRdb names Illumina HiSeq 2500 as the instrument used. TCR library preparation used molecular barcoding, with unique molecular identifiers applied to normalize quantification of the TCRbeta repertoire. TCRdb applied fastp at Q25 and MiXCR to the public reads, then kept only in-frame beta chains. Rows with one shared CDR3 protein collapse into an entry with the most common genes and DNA. The sample table holds about 870,000 distinct CDR3 sequences, of which 15% to 20% were seen once. Of the sample, around 5% falls within the top ten clones.

The clonotype was recovered from a male patient between 10 and 17 years old who had a stem cell transplant for acute lymphoblastic leukemia, so the T cells may come from the graft donor. The chain was built from TRBV5-1 and TRBJ2-2, with a weak D call of TRBD2 (6 bases match). The material sequenced was PBMCs, mostly from graft donor cells, taken 360 days after TCRalphabeta/CD19-depleted stem cell transplant. The DNA is as follows: TGCGCCAGCAGCTTGGATCGGGGGATTAGGGAGCTGTTTTTT. Its translation is CASSLDRGIRELFF.